The rows below give T cell receptor beta chains drawn from one sample of a study of T-cell reconstitution after alpha-beta-depleted transplantation in children. TCRdb reanalysed the PCR reads using MiXCR and keeps one entry per CDR3 protein. This table holds hundreds of thousands of distinct CDR3 sequences, roughly 15% found once. The specimen was PBMCs, mostly from graft donor cells, collected 360 days after TCRalphabeta/CD19-depleted stem cell transplant. The source is a male patient younger than 18 who had a stem cell transplant for acute lymphoblastic leukemia, so the T cells may come from the graft donor. Each CDR3 is given with its conserved first and last residue. The D gene is left open where the match is weak. Expanded clones get a size class; other rows say once, few or many, or leave the size out.

>TRBD1|few|TRBV4-1|TRBJ2-3
TGCGCCAGCAGCACGACAGGGGTTGGCACAGATACGCAGTATTTT
CASSTTGVGTDTQYF
>NA|few|TRBV29-1|TRBJ1-2
TGCAGCGTTTGGGGGGGAGGTGGCTACACCTTC
CSVWGGGGYTF
>TRBD1|NA|TRBV5-1|TRBJ1-2
TGCGCCAGCAGCTTACGAATCCGACAGGGGGCTTTTGGCTACACCTTC
CASSLRIRQGAFGYTF
>NA|NA|TRBV13|TRBJ2-3
TGTGCCAGCACCTATCCGGAGGATTTAGGCGTTGGGCTAGCGCCTAGCACAGATACGCAGTATTTT
CASTYPEDLGVGLAPSTDTQYF
>TRBD1|NA|TRBV4-1|TRBJ2-5
TGCGCCAGCAGCCTACCGGGACAGTTACAAGAGACCCAGTACTTC
CASSLPGQLQETQYF
>NA|few|TRBV29-1|TRBJ2-2
TGCAGCGTAATAGTTACGGGGGAGCTGTTTTTT
CSVIVTGELFF
>TRBD1|NA|TRBV9|TRBJ2-5
TGTGCCAGCAGCTCAGACAGGGTCGAGACCCAGTACTTC
CASSSDRVETQYF
>TRBD2|many|TRBV12-3/TRBV12-4|TRBJ2-1
TGTGCCAGCAGTGTATCTCCCGGACTAGCGAATGAGCAGTTCTTC
CASSVSPGLANEQFF
>TRBD2|many|TRBV6-5|TRBJ2-1
TGTGCCAGCAGCTTTACTAGCGGGTATTACAATGAGCAGTTCTTC
CASSFTSGYYNEQFF
>TRBD1|NA|TRBV11-2|TRBJ2-4
TGTGCCAGCAGGACGACAGGGACCAAAAACATTCAGTACTTC
CASRTTGTKNIQYF
>NA|NA|TRBV7-9|TRBJ2-1
TGTGCCAGCAGTGACTCAGTACACAATGAGCAGTTCTTC
CASSDSVHNEQFF
>TRBD2|many|TRBV20-1|TRBJ2-7
TGCAGTGCTAGGGGGACTAGTGGTTTTTTCGAGCAGTACTTC
CSARGTSGFFEQYF
>TRBD2|NA|TRBV6-5|TRBJ2-3
TGTGCCAGCAGTTACCTACTAGCGGGGACAGATACGCAGTATTTT
CASSYLLAGTDTQYF
>TRBD2|few|TRBV5-1|TRBJ2-1
TGCGCCAGCAGCTTGGAACTAGCGGGTGGCTACAATGAGCAGTTCTTC
CASSLELAGGYNEQFF
>NA|few|TRBV10-3|TRBJ2-1
TGTGCCATCAGTGCGGTGGCGGCCAATGAGCAGTTCTTC
CAISAVAANEQFF
>NA|NA|TRBV5-1|TRBJ2-1
TGCGCCAGCAGCTTGTATGTCGGCGAGCAGTTCTTC
CASSLYVGEQFF
>TRBD2|NA|TRBV20-1|TRBJ2-7
TGCAGTGCTAGAGATGCTAAGCGGGGCCTCTCCTACGAGCAGTACTTC
CSARDAKRGLSYEQYF
>NA|many|TRBV5-1|TRBJ2-5
TGCGCCAGCAGCTTGCAGAGTCTAGCAGAGACCCAGTACTTC
CASSLQSLAETQYF